Detailed here is one TCR beta chain. The data derive from a study of blood T cell repertoires in COVID-19. Trimming took off 2 bases at V and 1 base at J, with 8 bases between the two ends. The CDR3 sequence is 14 residues long. Germline V gene lookup returns CDR1 KGHSH and CDR2 LQKENI. Some clones are missing from TCRdb's copy, which holds only in-frame ones; the method was immunoSEQ multiplex PCR. The table lists about 190,000 clones, around 85% of them singletons, with 6.5% to 7.5% in the top ten. This sequence joins TRBV18 and TRBJ1-1; D is undetermined. The specimen was peripheral blood. This receptor was identified in an elderly man with COVID-19, enrolled during active disease. The CDR3 bases are TGTGCCAGCTCACCAAACAGTGCGAACACTGAAGCTTTCTTT. Protein product: CASSPNSANTEAFF.